This T cell receptor beta chain stems from a study of blood T cells in healthy people across ages. General study findings and limits: Higher diversity, along with more naive CD4+ cells, distinguished long-lived donors from aged donors.

Donor samples were obtained from healthy Caucasian individuals from Russia, aged about 6 to 95. This clonotype has just a few counts. What it binds is not known. Sample-barcoded 5' priming and a J-beta primer mix drove a second PCR of roughly 7 to 11 cycles. Every molecule of cDNA carried a tag from a template-switch adaptor with 12 random nucleotides. Each CDR3 protein is one row after TCRdb ran MiXCR on the 5' RACE reads. Of more than 1 million distinct CDR3 sequences in the sample, more than 35% were seen once. The V end was cut by 0 bases, the J end by 4 bases, with 14 bases between. Germline lookup yields CDR1 SGHRS and CDR2 YFSETQ. CDR3 size: 15 residues.

The chain couples TRBV5-1 to TRBJ2-7; D is possibly TRBD1 (7 bases). The TCR comes from a woman aged 60-75 years in good health. Input material: blood. As DNA, the CDR3 is TGCGCCAGCAGCTTGGCGCGGGACAGTTCGTACGAGCAGTACTTC. The encoded protein is CASSLARDSSYEQYF. The full variable domain, with the rest looked up from reference TRBV5-1 and TRBJ2-7, is KAGVTQTPRYLIKTRGQQVTLSCSPISGHRSVSWYQQTPGQGLQFLFEYFSETQRNKGNFPGRFSGRQFSNSRSEMNVSTLELGDSALYLCASSLARDSSYEQYFGPGTRLTVT.